This T cell receptor (beta chain) was obtained from a study of tumor-infiltrating lymphocytes in localized non-small cell lung cancer. Overall study findings and caveats: Different pieces of the same tissue were used for each assay. Only some patients had TCR sequencing, depending on available tissue. Tumors had more T cell infiltration than uninvolved lung, per TCRbeta sequencing and CD3 counts.

Method: immunoSEQ multiplex PCR; TCRdb's copy keeps in-frame clones and lacks some. The sample records approximately 13,000 clones, approximately 85% being singletons. With respect to this clone: Its target is not known.

Germline CDR1 reads SEHNR; CDR2 reads FQNEAQ (reference sequence). The ends were cut back, 3 bases at V and 8 bases at J, with 14 bases in the middle. This CDR3 is 14 amino acids long. The TCR comes from a human donor with non-small cell lung cancer. The chain joins TRBV7-9 to TRBJ2-4; D possibly uses TRBD1 or TRBD2 (5 bases each). Sequenced: uninvolved lung tissue not adjacent to the tumor. DNA for the CDR3: TGTGCCAGCAGCTTGGTACTGAGAGGGGACATTCAGTACTTC. It yields the protein CASSLVLRGDIQYF.